This note documents a single T cell receptor (beta chain) sequence. Its cognate antigen is unknown. Sequenced by immunoSEQ multiplex PCR; TCRdb stores in-frame clones only, minus some. The sample includes 300,000 to 350,000 clones, roughly nine tenths of them seen just once. The data originate from a study of Ad26.COV2.S vaccination and SARS-CoV-2 variants. Overall study context: Dosing was one shot or two shots 56 days apart.

Noted treatment: around 19 received Ad26.COV2.S at low or high dose, single or two shots; about 5 received placebo; per-sample allocation not given. Day 63 after the first vaccine or placebo injection was the time point for sampling. Study findings and constraints: Marked by substantial breadth, spike-specific CD8+ and CD4+ T cell responses were reportedly seen after vaccination.

This clonotype was sampled from a person aged 18-65 years who received the Ad26.COV2.S COVID-19 vaccine or a placebo. This sample comprised peripheral blood, obtained in a trial of Ad26.COV2.S vaccine versus placebo.

As DNA, the CDR3 is TGTGCCAGCAGTTACTCCCCTCGGTATACGCAGTATTTT. It encodes CASSYSPRYTQYF. J is TRBJ2-3 and V is TRBV6-5, with no clear D. The CDR3 has 13 residues. Trimming pared 0 bases from V and 7 bases from J, leaving 8 bases between. Germline CDR1 reads MNHEY; CDR2 reads SVGAGI.